The 22 T cell receptor beta chains below were found in one sample sequenced in a study of OX40 agonist ivuxolimab in advanced cancers. Sequenced by immunoSEQ multiplex PCR; TCRdb stores in-frame clones only, minus some. The sample contains approximately 59,000 clones, about 88% of which appear only once. This specimen consisted of CD4+ or CD8+ T cells sorted from blood, obtained in a trial of the OX40 agonist ivuxolimab. The source of these receptors is an adult with an advanced solid tumor such as melanoma, head and neck, liver or kidney cancer.

This rearrangement joins TRBV30 to TRBJ2-7, with D possibly being TRBD2 (5 bases). The CDR3 extends over 14 amino acids. Germline-derived CDR1 and CDR2 are GTSNPN and SVGIG (reference sequence). Trimming took off 0 bases at V and 12 bases at J, with 21 bases between the two ends. CDR3 protein: CAWSVSQTVFGRYF. The CDR3 nucleotides are TGTGCCTGGAGTGTCTCCCAAACCGTTTTTGGGAGGTACTTC. The whole variable domain, filled in from reference TRBV30 and TRBJ2-7, reads SQTIHQWPATLVQPVGSPLSLECTVEGTSNPNLYWYRQAAGRGLQLLFYSVGIGQISSEVPQNLSASRPQDRQFILSSKKLLLSDSGFYLCAWSVSQTVFGRYFGPGTRLTVT.

The rearrangement uses TRBV5-1 and TRBJ2-7; D unclear. V was clipped by 0 bases and J by 2 bases, with 9 bases between them. The germline gives CDR1 SGHRS, CDR2 YFSETQ. This CDR3 region has 14 residues. In DNA form, the CDR3 reads TGCGCCAGCAGCTTGGCCGTCAAAACCTACGAGCAGTACTTC. This encodes CASSLAVKTYEQYF.

This chain uses TRBV10-3 with TRBJ1-2; D perhaps matches TRBD1 (6 bases). V shed 3 bases and J shed 9 bases, with 11 bases lying between them. Germline CDR1 ENHRY, CDR2 SYGVKD. The CDR3 totals 12 residues. Here the CDR3 reads CAISESGASYTF. CDR3 nucleotide sequence: TGTGCCATCAGTGAATCAGGGGCGAGCTACACCTTC.

The chain employs TRBV29-1 and TRBJ2-1; D call uncertain. The V end was cut by 6 bases, the J end by 1 base, with 7 bases between. The germline V gene encodes CDR1 SQVTM and CDR2 ANQGSEA. This CDR3 has 12 amino acids. CDR3 residues: CSVGRSYNEQFF. The CDR3 DNA reads as TGCAGCGTCGGACGTTCCTACAATGAGCAGTTCTTC.

The chain combines TRBV29-1 with TRBJ2-3, with 7 bases that match TRBD1. The CDR3 sequence is 15 residues long. J lost 2 bases, V lost 1 base, and 6 bases had no gene match. Germline values: CDR1 SQVTM, CDR2 ANQGSEA. The CDR3 region has the DNA TGCAGCGTTGAAGGAGGCAGGGGGTTCACAGATACGCAGTATTTT. It specifies CSVEGGRGFTDTQYF.

The chain is built from TRBV7-6 and TRBJ1-1, with 7 nucleotides matching TRBD1. CDR3 size: 13 residues. CDR1 and CDR2 from the germline V gene are SGHVS and FNYEAQ. Trimming took 1 base from V and 10 from J; bases not matched to a gene: 6. CDR3 protein: CASSLEGAGGAFF. DNA for the CDR3: TGTGCCAGCAGCTTAGAGGGGGCTGGTGGAGCTTTCTTT.

This clone was seen more than once but under ten times. V and J are TRBV13 and TRBJ1-1, with D hard to call. The CDR3 has 15 amino acids. Germline-derived CDR1 and CDR2 are PRHDT and FYEKMQ (reference sequence). With 1 base removed from V and 1 base from J, the gap between germline ends came to 10 bases. The CDR3 loop reads CASSLDIGPNTEAFF. The CDR3 nucleotides are TGTGCCAGCAGCTTAGATATTGGACCGAACACTGAAGCTTTCTTT.

The chain joins TRBV4-3 to TRBJ2-4; D is possibly TRBD1 or TRBD2 (5 bases each). V was cut by 1 base and J by 6 bases, with 13 bases left in between. The V gene's germline CDR1 is LGHNA and CDR2 YSLEER. The CDR3 loop spans 15 amino acids. The CDR3 here is CASSQGGTPTNIQYF. DNA of the CDR3: TGCGCCAGCAGCCAAGGGGGGACCCCAACAAACATTCAGTACTTC.

The chain combines TRBV25-1 with TRBJ1-4, with 7 bases identical to TRBD1. The ends lost 6 bases at V and 0 bases at J; junction bases unmatched: 4. From germline, CDR1 is MGHDK and CDR2 SYGVNS. This CDR3 has 15 residues. CDR3 sequence: CASSKGTATNEKLFF. In DNA form, the CDR3 reads TGTGCCAGCAGCAAAGGGACAGCAACTAATGAAAAACTGTTTTTT.

This rearrangement joins TRBV28 to TRBJ2-1; 8 nucleotides agree with TRBD1. The V gene's germline CDR1 is MDHEN and CDR2 SYDVKM. J gave up 7 bases and V 1 base, and 3 bases lay outside the gene matches. This CDR3 contains 14 residues. CDR3 protein: CASSLSQGVNEQFF. CDR3 sequence (DNA): TGTGCCAGCAGTTTATCACAGGGGGTAAATGAGCAGTTCTTC.

The chain employs TRBV15 and TRBJ2-5, with D unclear. This CDR3 is built from 13 residues. V lost 0 bases and J 5 bases, leaving 7 bases between the germline ends. Germline V gene data show CDR1 as LNHNV and CDR2 as YYDKDF (reference sequence). Written as DNA, the CDR3 is TGTGCCACCAGCAGAGATCCCCGGGAGACCCAGTACTTC. Protein product: CATSRDPRETQYF. Full variable domain (remainder filled in from reference TRBV15 and TRBJ2-5): DAMVIQNPRYQVTQFGKPVTLSCSQTLNHNVMYWYQQKSSQAPKLLFHYYDKDFNNEADTPDNFQSRRPNTSFCFLDIRSPGLGDTAMYLCATSRDPRETQYFGPGTRLLVL.

The CDR3 protein is CASSLDGTGDFGAKNIQYF. The CDR3 DNA reads as TGTGCCAGCAGCTTAGACGGGACGGGGGACTTCGGGGCCAAAAACATTCAGTACTTC. V gene TRBV7-2 combines with J gene TRBJ2-4; TRBD2 is a possible D gene (6 bases). V was cut by 1 base and J by 1 base, with 20 bases left in between. The CDR3 loop spans 19 amino acids. In germline, CDR1 is SGHTA, CDR2 FQGNSA.

The chain carries TRBV7-2 and TRBJ1-1; no definite D call. V lost 5 bases and J 2 bases, leaving 9 bases between the germline ends. The germline V gene has CDR1 SGHTA and CDR2 FQGNSA. The CDR3 length is 13 residues. CDR3 DNA: TGTGCCAGCAGCCTGAGGACTAACACTGAAGCTTTCTTT. Its protein product is CASSLRTNTEAFF.

The chain couples TRBV19 to TRBJ1-3; D call uncertain. The V gene lost 6 bases and the J gene lost 0 bases, with 6 bases spanning the gap. Germline CDR1 reads LNHDA; CDR2 reads SQIVND (reference sequence). The CDR3 has 13 residues. Written as DNA, the CDR3 is TGTGCCAGTAGCCAGATCTCTGGAAACACCATATATTTT. Translated, it gives CASSQISGNTIYF.

This sequence joins TRBV27 and TRBJ2-5; TRBD1 is a possible D gene (5 bases). The CDR3 is 15 residues long. Deletions cut 3 bases from V and 5 bases from J, with 16 bases between. Germline-derived CDR1 and CDR2 are MNHEY and SMNVEV (reference sequence). CDR3 protein: CASSFQQGGLETQYF. The DNA for the CDR3 is TGTGCCAGCAGTTTTCAGCAGGGTGGTTTGGAGACCCAGTACTTC.

The J gene is TRBJ2-5, the V gene TRBV5-4; TRBD2 is a possible D gene (6 bases). Trimming took off 0 bases at V and 5 bases at J, with 14 bases between the two ends. Germline CDR1 and CDR2: SGHNT and YYREEE (reference sequence). The CDR3 spans 15 residues. The CDR3 nucleotides are TGTGCCAGCAGCTTGGGGCGACTAGTCCGGGAGACCCAGTACTTC. Encoded protein: CASSLGRLVRETQYF. Drawing the rest from reference TRBV5-4 and TRBJ2-5, the complete variable domain is ETGVTQSPTHLIKTRGQQVTLRCSSQSGHNTVSWYQQALGQGPQFIFQYYREEENGRGNFPPRFSGLQFPNYSSELNVNALELDDSALYLCASSLGRLVRETQYFGPGTRLLVL.

This chain's CDR3 is CASSVVPEGNEQFF. CDR3 bases: TGTGCCAGCAGCGTAGTTCCGGAAGGCAATGAGCAGTTCTTC. J is TRBJ2-1 and V is TRBV9; D not resolved. Germline CDR1 is SGDLS and CDR2 is YYNGEE. The CDR3 totals 14 residues. The V end lost 0 bases, the J end lost 6 bases, and 10 bases lay between the germline ends.

The V call is TRBV19, the J call TRBJ2-5; D gene uncertain. V was pared by 0 bases and J by 5 bases, with 4 bases between. CDR1 and CDR2 from the germline V gene are LNHDA and SQIVND (reference sequence). The CDR3 sequence is 12 residues long. CDR3 sequence: CASSIDRETQYF. CDR3 nucleotides: TGTGCCAGTAGTATAGATCGCGAGACCCAGTACTTC.

This clone was seen once. The gene calls are TRBV5-6 and TRBJ2-5, with TRBD2 matching over 7 bases. V was clipped by 0 bases and J by 4 bases; unmatched bases: 3. Germline loops: CDR1 SGHDT, CDR2 YYEEEE. This CDR3 has 14 amino acids. CDR3 in DNA: TGTGCCAGCAGCTTGGGTCCGGGAGGAGAGACCCAGTACTTC. Protein: CASSLGPGGETQYF.

The rearrangement joins TRBV25-1 to TRBJ2-3; D call uncertain. CDR1 and CDR2 from the germline V gene are MGHDK and SYGVNS. CDR3 length: 15 residues. Trimming removed 5 bases from V and 3 bases from J, with 15 bases in between. In DNA, the CDR3 is TGTGCCAGCAGTCGTCTCATGCGTGGAACAGATACGCAGTATTTT. This gives the protein CASSRLMRGTDTQYF.

This chain links TRBV27 with TRBJ2-7; the D is unclear. The V and J ends lost 6 bases and 7 bases respectively, with 10 bases between them. Germline assignment: CDR1 MNHEY and CDR2 SMNVEV (reference sequence). CDR3 length: 11 residues. DNA for the CDR3: TGTGCCAGCAGAACCGTTGGGGAGCAGTACTTC. This gives the protein CASRTVGEQYF.

The chain combines TRBV28 with TRBJ1-1; 8 bases fit TRBD1. V was pared by 5 bases and J by 3 bases, with 5 bases of the junction left unmatched. CDR1 MDHEN and CDR2 SYDVKM come from the germline V gene. This CDR3 spans 14 amino acids. The CDR3 spells CASSLGQGDTEAFF. CDR3 nucleotide sequence: TGTGCCAGCAGTCTTGGACAGGGTGACACTGAAGCTTTCTTT.